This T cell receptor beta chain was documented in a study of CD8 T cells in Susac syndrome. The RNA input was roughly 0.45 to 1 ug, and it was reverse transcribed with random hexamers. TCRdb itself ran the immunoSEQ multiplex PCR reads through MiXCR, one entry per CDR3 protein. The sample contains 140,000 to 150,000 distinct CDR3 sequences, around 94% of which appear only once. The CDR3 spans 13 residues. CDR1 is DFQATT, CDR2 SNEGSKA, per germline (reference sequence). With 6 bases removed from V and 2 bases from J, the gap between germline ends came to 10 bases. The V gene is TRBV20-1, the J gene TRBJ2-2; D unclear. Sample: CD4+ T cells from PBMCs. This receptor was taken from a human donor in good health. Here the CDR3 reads CSARTANTGELFF. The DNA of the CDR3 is TGCAGTGCGCGGACGGCAAACACCGGGGAGCTGTTTTTT.